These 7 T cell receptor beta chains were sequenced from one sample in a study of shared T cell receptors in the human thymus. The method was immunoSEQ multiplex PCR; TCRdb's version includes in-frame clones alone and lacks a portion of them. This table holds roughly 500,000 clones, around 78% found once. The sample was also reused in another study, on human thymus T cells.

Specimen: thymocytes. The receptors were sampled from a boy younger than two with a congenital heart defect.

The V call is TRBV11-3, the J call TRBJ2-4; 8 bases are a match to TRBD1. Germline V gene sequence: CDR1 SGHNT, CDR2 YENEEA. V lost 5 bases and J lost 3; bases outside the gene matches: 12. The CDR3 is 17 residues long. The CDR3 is CASSIPTGGLSKNIQYF. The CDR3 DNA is TGTGCCAGCAGCATACCCACAGGGGGTCTGAGCAAAAACATTCAGTACTTC.

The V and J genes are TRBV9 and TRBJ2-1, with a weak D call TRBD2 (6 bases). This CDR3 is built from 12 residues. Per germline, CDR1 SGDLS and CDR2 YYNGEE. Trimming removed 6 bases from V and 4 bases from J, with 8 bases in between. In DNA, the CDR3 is TGTGCCAGCAAGGGACTTTACAATGAGCAGTTCTTC. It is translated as CASKGLYNEQFF.

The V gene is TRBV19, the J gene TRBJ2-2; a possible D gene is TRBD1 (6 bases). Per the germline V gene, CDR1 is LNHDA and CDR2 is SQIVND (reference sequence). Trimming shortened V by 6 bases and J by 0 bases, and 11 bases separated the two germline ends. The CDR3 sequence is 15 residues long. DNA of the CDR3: TGTGCCAGTAGACCGCGACAGGCGAACACCGGGGAGCTGTTTTTT. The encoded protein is CASRPRQANTGELFF.

The CDR3 is CATSTDHEGGQGGSGYTF. For the CDR3, the DNA is TGTGCCACCAGCACTGACCATGAAGGGGGACAGGGAGGCTCGGGCTACACCTTC. The genes are TRBV15 and TRBJ1-2; 9 bases fit TRBD1. V lost 4 bases to trimming and J lost 8 bases; unmatched junction nucleotides: 20. This CDR3 region has 18 residues. Looked up from germline, CDR1 is LNHNV and CDR2 is YYDKDF (reference sequence).

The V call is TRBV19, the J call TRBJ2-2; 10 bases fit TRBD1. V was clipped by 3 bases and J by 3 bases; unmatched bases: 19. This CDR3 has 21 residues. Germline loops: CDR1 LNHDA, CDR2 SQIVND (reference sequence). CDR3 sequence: CASSIPTLGDRGIEHTGELFF. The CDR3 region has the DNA TGTGCCAGTAGTATCCCGACACTAGGGGACAGGGGTATCGAGCACACCGGGGAGCTGTTTTTT. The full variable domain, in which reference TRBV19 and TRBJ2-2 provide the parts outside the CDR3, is DGGITQSPKYLFRKEGQNVTLSCEQNLNHDAMYWYRQDPGQGLRLIYYSQIVNDFQKGDIAEGYSVSREKKESFPLTVTSAQKNPTAFYLCASSIPTLGDRGIEHTGELFFGEGSRLTVL.

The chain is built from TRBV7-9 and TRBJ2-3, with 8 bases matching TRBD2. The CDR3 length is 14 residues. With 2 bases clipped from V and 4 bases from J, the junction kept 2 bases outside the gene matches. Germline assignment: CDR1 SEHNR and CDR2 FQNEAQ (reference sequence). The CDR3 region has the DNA TGTGCCAGCAGCTTAAGCGGGAGCGCAGATACGCAGTATTTT. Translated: CASSLSGSADTQYF.

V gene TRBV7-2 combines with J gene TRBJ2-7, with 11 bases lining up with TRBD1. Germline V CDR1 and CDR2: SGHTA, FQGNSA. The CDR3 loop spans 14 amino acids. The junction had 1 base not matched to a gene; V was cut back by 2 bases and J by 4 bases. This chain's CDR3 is CASSLRDRGYEQYF. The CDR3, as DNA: TGTGCCAGCAGCTTACGGGACAGGGGGTACGAGCAGTACTTC. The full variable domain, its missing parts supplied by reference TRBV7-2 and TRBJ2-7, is GAGVSQSPSNKVTEKGKDVELRCDPISGHTALYWYRQSLGQGLEFLIYFQGNSAPDKSGLPSDRFSAERTGGSVSTLTIQRTQQEDSAVYLCASSLRDRGYEQYFGPGTRLTVT.